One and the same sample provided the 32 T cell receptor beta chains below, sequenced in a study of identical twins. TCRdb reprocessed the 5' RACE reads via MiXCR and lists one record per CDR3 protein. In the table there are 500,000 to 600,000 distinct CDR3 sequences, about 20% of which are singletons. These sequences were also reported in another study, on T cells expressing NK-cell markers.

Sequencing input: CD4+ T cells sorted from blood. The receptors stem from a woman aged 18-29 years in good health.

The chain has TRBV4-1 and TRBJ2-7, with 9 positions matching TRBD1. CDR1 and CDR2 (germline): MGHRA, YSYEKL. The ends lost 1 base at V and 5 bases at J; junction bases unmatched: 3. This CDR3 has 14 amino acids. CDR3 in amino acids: CASSQVGQGHEQYF. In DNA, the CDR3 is TGCGCCAGCAGCCAAGTGGGACAGGGACACGAGCAGTACTTC.

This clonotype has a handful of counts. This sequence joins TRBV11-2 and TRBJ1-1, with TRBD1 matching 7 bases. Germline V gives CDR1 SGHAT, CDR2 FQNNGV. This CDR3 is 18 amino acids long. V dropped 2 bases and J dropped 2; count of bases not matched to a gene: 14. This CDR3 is CASSLRGTGVIINTEAFF. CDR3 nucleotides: TGTGCCAGCAGCTTAAGAGGCACAGGGGTCATCATCAACACTGAAGCTTTCTTT.

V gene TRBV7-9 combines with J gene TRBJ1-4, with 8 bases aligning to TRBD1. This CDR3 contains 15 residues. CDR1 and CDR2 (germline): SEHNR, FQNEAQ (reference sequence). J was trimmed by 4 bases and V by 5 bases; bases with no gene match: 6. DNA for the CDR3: TGTGCCAGCAGCGCGAACAGGGGGAGTAATGAAAAACTGTTTTTT. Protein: CASSANRGSNEKLFF. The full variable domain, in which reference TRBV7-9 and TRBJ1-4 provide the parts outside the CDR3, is DTGVSQNPRHKITKRGQNVTFRCDPISEHNRLYWYRQTLGQGPEFLTYFQNEAQLEKSRLLSDRFSAERPKGSFSTLEIQRTEQGDSAMYLCASSANRGSNEKLFFGSGTQLSVL.

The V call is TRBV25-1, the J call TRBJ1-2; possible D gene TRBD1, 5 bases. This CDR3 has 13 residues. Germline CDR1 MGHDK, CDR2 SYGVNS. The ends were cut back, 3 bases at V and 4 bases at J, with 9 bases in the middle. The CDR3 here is CASSERGVYGYTF. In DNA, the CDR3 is TGTGCCAGCAGTGAGAGGGGTGTCTATGGCTACACCTTC.

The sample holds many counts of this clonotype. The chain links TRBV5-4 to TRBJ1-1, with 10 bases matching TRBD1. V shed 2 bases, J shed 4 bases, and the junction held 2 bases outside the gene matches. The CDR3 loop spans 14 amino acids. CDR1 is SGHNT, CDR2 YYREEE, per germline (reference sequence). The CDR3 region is CASSFRTGGTEAFF. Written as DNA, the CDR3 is TGTGCCAGCAGCTTCCGGACAGGGGGCACTGAAGCTTTCTTT.

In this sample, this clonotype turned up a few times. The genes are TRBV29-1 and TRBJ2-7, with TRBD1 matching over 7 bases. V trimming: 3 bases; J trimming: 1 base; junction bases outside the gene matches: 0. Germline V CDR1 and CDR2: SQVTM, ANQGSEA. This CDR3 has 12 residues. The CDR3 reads CSVETGSYEQYF. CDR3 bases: TGCAGCGTTGAGACAGGGTCCTACGAGCAGTACTTC.

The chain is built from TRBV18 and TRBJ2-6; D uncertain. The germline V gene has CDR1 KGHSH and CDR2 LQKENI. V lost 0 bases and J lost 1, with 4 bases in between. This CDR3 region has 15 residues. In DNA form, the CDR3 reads TGTGCCAGCTCACCACCTTTTTCTGGGGCCAACGTCCTGACTTTC. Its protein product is CASSPPFSGANVLTF.

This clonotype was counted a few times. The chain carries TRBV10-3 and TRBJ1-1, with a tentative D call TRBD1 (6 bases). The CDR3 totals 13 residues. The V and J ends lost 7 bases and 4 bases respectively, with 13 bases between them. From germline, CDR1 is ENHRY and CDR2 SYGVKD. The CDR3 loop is CAITPKGGTEAFF. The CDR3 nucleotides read TGTGCCATCACTCCGAAAGGGGGCACTGAAGCTTTCTTT.

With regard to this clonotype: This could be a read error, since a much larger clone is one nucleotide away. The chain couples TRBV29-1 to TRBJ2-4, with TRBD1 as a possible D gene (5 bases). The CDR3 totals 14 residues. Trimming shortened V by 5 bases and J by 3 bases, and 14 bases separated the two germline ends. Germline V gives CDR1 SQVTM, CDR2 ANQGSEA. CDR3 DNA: TGCAGCGTTCGAAAGGACAACGGCAAAAACATTCAGTACTTC. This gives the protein CSVRKDNGKNIQYF.

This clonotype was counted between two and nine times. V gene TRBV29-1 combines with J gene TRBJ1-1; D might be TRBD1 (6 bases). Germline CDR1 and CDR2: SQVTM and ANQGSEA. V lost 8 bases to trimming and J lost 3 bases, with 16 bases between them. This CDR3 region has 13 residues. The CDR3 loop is CSSRARGYTEAFF. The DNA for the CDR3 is TGCAGCTCGAGGGCCAGGGGTTACACTGAAGCTTTCTTT.

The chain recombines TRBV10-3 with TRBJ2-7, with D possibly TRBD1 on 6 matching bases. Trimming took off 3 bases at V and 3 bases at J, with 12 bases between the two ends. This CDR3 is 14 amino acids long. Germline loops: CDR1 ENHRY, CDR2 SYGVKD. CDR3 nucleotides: TGTGCCATCAGTGATGTGTCAGGGGTCTACGAGCAGTACTTC. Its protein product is CAISDVSGVYEQYF.

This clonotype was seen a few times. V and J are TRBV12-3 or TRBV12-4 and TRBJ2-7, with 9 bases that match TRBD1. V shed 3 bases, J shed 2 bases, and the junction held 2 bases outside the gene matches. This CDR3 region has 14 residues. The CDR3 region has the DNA TGTGCCAGCAGTTTCTGGGACAGGGCCTACGAGCAGTACTTC. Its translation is CASSFWDRAYEQYF.

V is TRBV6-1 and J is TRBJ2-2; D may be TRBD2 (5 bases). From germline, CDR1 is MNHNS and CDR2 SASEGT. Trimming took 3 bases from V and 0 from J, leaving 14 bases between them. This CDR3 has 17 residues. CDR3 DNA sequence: TGTGCCAGCAGTGATTATCTAGCTAACTCGAACACCGGGGAGCTGTTTTTT. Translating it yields CASSDYLANSNTGELFF.

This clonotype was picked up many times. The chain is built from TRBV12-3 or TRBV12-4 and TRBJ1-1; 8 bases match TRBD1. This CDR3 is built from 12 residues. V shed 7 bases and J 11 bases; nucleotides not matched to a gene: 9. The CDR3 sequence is CASTGVGDRAFF. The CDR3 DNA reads TGTGCCAGCACCGGGGTAGGGGACAGGGCTTTCTTT.

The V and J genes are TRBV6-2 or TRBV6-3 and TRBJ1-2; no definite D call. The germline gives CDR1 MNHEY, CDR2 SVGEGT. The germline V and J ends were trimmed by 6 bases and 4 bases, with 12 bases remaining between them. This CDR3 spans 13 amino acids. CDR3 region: CASSPQVRYGYTF. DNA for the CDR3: TGTGCCAGCAGCCCGCAGGTGCGCTATGGCTACACCTTC.

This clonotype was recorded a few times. The CDR3 reads CASSNGLAKNIQYF. The CDR3 DNA sequence: TGTGCCAGCAGCAACGGACTAGCCAAAAACATTCAGTACTTC. This sequence joins TRBV12-3 or TRBV12-4 and TRBJ2-4; D possibly corresponds to TRBD2 (5 bases). V shed 6 bases and J shed 0 bases, with 9 bases lying between them. This CDR3 comprises 14 residues.

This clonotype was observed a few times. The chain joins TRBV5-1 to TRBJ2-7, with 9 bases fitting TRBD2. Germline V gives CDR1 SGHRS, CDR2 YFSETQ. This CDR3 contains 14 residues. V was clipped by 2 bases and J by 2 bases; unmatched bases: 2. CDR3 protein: CASSFLAGPYEQYF. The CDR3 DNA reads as TGCGCCAGCAGCTTCCTAGCGGGACCCTACGAGCAGTACTTC.

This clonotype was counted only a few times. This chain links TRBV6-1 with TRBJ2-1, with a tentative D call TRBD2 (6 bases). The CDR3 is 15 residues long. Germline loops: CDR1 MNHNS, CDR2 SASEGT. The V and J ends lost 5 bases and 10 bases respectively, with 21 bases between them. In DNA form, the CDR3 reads TGTGCCAGCAGTCCCCCCTCGACTAGAGGCACGGAGCAGTTCTTC. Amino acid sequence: CASSPPSTRGTEQFF.

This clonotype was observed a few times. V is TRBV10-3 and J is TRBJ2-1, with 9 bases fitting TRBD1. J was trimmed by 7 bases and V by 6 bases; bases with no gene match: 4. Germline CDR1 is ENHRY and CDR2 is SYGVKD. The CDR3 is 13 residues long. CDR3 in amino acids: CAIRDRGGNEQFF. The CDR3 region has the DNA TGTGCCATCAGGGACAGGGGAGGGAATGAGCAGTTCTTC.

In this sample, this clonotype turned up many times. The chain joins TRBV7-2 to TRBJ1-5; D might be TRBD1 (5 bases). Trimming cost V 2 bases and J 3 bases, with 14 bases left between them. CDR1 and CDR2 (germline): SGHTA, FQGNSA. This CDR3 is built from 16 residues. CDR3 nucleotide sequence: TGTGCCAGCAGCTTATCCGAGACAGTCATCAATCAGCCCCAGCATTTT. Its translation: CASSLSETVINQPQHF. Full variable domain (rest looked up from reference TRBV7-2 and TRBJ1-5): GAGVSQSPSNKVTEKGKDVELRCDPISGHTALYWYRQSLGQGLEFLIYFQGNSAPDKSGLPSDRFSAERTGGSVSTLTIQRTQQEDSAVYLCASSLSETVINQPQHFGDGTRLSIL.

The CDR3 region has the DNA TGCAGTGCTAGAGAACTAACGGAGGCCGGGGAGCTGTTTTTT. This encodes CSARELTEAGELFF. V is TRBV20-1 and J is TRBJ2-2, with D perhaps matching TRBD2 (5 bases). The CDR3 has 14 residues. The V and J ends lost 0 bases and 6 bases respectively, with 11 bases between them. Germline V gives CDR1 DFQATT, CDR2 SNEGSKA (reference sequence).

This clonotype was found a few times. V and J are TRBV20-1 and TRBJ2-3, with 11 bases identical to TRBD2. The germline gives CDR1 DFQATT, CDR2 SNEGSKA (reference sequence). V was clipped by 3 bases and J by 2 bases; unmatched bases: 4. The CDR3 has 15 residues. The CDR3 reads CSARGGLADTDTQYF. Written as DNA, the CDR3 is TGCAGTGCTAGGGGGGGACTAGCGGACACAGATACGCAGTATTTT.

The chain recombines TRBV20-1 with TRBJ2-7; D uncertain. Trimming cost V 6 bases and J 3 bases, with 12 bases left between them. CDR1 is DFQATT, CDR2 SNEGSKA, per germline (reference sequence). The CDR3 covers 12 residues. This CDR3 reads CSARPNYYEQYF. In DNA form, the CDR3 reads TGCAGTGCCAGGCCTAATTACTACGAGCAGTACTTC.

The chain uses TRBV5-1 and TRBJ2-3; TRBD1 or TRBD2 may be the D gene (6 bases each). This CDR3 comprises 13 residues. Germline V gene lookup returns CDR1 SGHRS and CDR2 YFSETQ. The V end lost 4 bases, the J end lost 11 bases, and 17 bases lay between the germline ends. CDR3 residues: CASSRDSRGVQYF. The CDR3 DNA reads TGCGCCAGCAGCCGAGACTCGAGGGGGGTGCAGTATTTT.

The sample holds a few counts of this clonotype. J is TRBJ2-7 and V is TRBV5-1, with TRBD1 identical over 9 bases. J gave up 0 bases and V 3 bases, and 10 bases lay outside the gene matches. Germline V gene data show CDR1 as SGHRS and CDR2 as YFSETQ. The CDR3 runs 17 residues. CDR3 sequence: CASSSGTGSAVSYEQYF. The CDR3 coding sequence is TGCGCCAGCAGCTCCGGGACAGGGAGCGCGGTCTCCTACGAGCAGTACTTC.

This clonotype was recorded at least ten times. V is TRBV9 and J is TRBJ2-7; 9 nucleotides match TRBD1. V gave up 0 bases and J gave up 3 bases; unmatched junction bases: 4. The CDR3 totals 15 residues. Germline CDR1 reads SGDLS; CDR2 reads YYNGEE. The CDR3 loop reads CASSVAGTGSYEQYF. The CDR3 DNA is TGTGCCAGCAGCGTAGCCGGGACAGGGAGCTACGAGCAGTACTTC.

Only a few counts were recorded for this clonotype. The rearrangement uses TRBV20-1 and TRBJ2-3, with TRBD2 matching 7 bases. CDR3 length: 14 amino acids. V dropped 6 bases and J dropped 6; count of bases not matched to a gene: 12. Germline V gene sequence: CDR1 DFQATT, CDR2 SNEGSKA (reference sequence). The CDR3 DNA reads TGCAGTGCCCCGGAAGCGGGACCCATGGATACGCAGTATTTT. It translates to CSAPEAGPMDTQYF.

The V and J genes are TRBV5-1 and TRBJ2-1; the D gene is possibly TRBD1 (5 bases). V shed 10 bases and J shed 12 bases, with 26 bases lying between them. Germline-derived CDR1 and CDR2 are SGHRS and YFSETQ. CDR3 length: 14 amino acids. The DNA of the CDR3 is TGCGCCGTAGCCGACCCCGGACCCCCTCAGGGGCAGTTCTTC. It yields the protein CAVADPGPPQGQFF.

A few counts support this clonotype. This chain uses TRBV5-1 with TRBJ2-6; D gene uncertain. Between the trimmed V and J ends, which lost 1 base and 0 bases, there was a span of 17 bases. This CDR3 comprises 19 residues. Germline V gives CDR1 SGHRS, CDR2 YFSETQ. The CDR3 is CASSLPLRWENSGANVLTF. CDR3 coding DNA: TGCGCCAGCAGCTTGCCGTTGCGCTGGGAAAACTCTGGGGCCAACGTCCTGACTTTC. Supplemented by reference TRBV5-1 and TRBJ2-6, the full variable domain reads KAGVTQTPRYLIKTRGQQVTLSCSPISGHRSVSWYQQTPGQGLQFLFEYFSETQRNKGNFPGRFSGRQFSNSRSEMNVSTLELGDSALYLCASSLPLRWENSGANVLTFGAGSRLTVL.

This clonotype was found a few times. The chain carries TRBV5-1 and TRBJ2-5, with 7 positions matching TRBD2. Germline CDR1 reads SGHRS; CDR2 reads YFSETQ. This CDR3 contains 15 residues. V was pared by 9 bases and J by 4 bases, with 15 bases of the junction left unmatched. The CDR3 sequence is CATYRGPSGLETQYF. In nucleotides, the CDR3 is TGCGCCACCTACCGTGGGCCTAGCGGACTAGAGACCCAGTACTTC. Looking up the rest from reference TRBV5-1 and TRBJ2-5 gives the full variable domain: KAGVTQTPRYLIKTRGQQVTLSCSPISGHRSVSWYQQTPGQGLQFLFEYFSETQRNKGNFPGRFSGRQFSNSRSEMNVSTLELGDSALYLCATYRGPSGLETQYFGPGTRLLVL.

The CDR3 sequence is CASSPGRGGTDTQYF. CDR3 bases: TGTGCCAGCAGTCCGGGGCGGGGCGGCACAGATACGCAGTATTTT. V and J are TRBV12-3 or TRBV12-4 and TRBJ2-3; possibly TRBD2 for D (6 bases). Trimming cost V 5 bases and J 1 base, with 13 bases left between them. This CDR3 comprises 15 residues.

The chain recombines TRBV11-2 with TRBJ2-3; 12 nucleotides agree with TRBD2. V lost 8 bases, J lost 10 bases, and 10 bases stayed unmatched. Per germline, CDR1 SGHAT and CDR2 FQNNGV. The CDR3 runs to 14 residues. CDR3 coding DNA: TGTGCCAGCGAACCGACTAGCGGGAGTGAAGCGCAGTATTTT. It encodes CASEPTSGSEAQYF.